The source of this T cell receptor (beta chain) is a study of CD8 T cells in Susac syndrome. Regarding the study as a whole: The study recognized that its TCR sequencing and HLA analysis covered a relatively small number of individuals.

Trimming removed 1 base at V and 8 bases at J, with 15 bases between. Germline V gene data show CDR1 as GTSNPN and CDR2 as SVGIG (reference sequence). The length of the CDR3 is 14 residues. Sequencing of TCR beta, carried out with a high-throughput approach, was applied to CD8+ and CD4+ T cells from the blood. Under recently defined diagnostic criteria, the patients with Susac syndrome qualified as having definite or probable disease. TEMRA cells were FACS-enriched, with CD8+ and CD4+ T cells isolated negatively. Of note for this clonotype: Its specificity is unknown.

An input of about 0.5 to 1 ug of RNA was subjected to reverse transcription using random hexamers. One entry per CDR3 protein, called by TCRdb with MiXCR from the immunoSEQ multiplex PCR reads. Here the sample spans just under 95,000 distinct CDR3 sequences, around 94% being singletons. Material for sequencing was CD4+ T cells from PBMCs. The chain joins TRBV30 to TRBJ2-1; D uncertain. The origin of this receptor is a human donor with Susac syndrome. As DNA, the CDR3 is TGTGCCTGGAGTGCCTTATCCTTGGTCGATGAGCAGTTCTTC. Translated, it gives CAWSALSLVDEQFF.